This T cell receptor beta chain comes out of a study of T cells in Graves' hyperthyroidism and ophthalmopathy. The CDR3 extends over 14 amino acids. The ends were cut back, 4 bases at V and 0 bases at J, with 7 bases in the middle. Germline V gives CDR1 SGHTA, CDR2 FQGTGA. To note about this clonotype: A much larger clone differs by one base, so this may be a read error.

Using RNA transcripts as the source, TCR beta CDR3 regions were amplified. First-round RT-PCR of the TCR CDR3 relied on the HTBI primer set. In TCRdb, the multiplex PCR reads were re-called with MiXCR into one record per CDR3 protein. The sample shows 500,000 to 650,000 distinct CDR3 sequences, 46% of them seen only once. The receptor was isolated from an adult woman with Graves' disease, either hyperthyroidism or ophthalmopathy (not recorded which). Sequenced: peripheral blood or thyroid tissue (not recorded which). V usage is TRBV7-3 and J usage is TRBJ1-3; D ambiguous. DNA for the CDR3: TGTGCCAGCAGCTCGGATCCCTCTGGAAACACCATATATTTT. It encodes CASSSDPSGNTIYF.